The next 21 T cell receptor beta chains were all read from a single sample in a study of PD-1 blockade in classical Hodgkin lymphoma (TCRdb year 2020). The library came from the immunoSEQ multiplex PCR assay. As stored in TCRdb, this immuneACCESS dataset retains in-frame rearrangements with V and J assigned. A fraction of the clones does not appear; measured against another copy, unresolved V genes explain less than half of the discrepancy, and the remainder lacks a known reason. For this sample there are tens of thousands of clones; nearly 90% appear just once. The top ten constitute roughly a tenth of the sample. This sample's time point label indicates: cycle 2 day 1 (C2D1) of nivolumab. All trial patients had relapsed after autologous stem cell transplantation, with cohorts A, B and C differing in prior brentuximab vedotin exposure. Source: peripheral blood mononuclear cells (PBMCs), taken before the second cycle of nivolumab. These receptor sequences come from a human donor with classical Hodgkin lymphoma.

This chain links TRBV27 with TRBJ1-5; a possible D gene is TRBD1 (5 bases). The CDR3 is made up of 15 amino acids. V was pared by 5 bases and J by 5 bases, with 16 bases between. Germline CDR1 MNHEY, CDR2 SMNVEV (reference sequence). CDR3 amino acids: CASSPRDGGHQPQHF. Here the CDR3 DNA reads TGTGCCAGCAGTCCCCGGGACGGAGGGCATCAGCCCCAGCATTTT.

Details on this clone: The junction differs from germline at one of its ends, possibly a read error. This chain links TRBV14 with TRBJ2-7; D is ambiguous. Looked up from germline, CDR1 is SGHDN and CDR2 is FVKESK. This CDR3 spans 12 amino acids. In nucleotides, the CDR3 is TGTGCCAGCAGCCTGGCGGACGGTCGCCTTAATTTC. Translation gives CASSLADGRLNF.

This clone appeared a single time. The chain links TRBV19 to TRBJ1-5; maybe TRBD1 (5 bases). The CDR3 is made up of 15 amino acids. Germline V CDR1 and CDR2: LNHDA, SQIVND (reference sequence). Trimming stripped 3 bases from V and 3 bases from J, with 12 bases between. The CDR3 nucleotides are TGTGCCAGTAGTATGTTCCCGGGGCTCAATCAGCCCCAGCATTTT. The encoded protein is CASSMFPGLNQPQHF.

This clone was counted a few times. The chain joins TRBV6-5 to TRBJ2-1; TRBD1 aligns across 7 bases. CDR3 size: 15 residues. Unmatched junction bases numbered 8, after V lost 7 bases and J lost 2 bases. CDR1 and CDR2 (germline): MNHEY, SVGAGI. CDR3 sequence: CASNPRGTAYNEQFF. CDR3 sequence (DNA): TGTGCCAGCAATCCTCGTGGGACAGCCTACAATGAGCAGTTCTTC.

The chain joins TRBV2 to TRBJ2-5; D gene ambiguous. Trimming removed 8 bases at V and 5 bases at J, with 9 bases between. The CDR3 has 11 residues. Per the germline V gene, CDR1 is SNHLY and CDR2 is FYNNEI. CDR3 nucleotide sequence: TGTGCCAGCGCCCCATTGGAGACCCAGTACTTC. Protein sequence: CASAPLETQYF.

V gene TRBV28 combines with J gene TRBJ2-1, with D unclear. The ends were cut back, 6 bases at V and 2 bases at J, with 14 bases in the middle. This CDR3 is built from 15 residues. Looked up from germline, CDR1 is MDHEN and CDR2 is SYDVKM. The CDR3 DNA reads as TGTGCCAGCAGCGTAGAGGCTAGTCCCTACAATGAGCAGTTCTTC. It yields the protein CASSVEASPYNEQFF.

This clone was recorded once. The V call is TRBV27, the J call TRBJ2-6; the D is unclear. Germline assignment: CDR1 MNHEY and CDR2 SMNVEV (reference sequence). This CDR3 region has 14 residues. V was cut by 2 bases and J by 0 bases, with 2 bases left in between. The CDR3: CASSLISGANVLTF. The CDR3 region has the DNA TGTGCCAGCAGTTTAATCTCTGGGGCCAACGTCCTGACTTTC.

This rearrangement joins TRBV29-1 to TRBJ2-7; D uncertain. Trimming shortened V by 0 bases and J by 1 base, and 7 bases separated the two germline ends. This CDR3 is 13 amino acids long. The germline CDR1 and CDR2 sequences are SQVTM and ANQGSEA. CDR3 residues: CSVEEGRSYEQYF. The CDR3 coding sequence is TGCAGCGTTGAAGAGGGTCGGTCCTACGAGCAGTACTTC.

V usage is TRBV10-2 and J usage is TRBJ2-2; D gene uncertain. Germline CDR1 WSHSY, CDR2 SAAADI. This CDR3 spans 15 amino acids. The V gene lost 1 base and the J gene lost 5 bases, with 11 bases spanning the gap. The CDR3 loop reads CASSEWNGNTGELFF. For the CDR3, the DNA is TGCGCCAGCAGTGAGTGGAATGGAAATACCGGGGAGCTGTTTTTT.

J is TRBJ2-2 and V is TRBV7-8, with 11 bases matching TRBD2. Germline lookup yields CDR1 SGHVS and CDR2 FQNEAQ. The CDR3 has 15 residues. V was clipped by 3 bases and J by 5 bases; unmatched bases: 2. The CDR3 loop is CASSLTSGKTGELFF. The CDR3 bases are TGTGCCAGCAGCTTGACTAGCGGGAAAACCGGGGAGCTGTTTTTT.

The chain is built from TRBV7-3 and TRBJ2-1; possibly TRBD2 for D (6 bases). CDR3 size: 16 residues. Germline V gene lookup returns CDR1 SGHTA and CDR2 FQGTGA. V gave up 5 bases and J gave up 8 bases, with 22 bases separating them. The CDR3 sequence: CASSQRVEGQVHEQFF. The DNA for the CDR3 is TGTGCCAGCAGCCAAAGAGTGGAGGGCCAAGTGCATGAGCAGTTCTTC.

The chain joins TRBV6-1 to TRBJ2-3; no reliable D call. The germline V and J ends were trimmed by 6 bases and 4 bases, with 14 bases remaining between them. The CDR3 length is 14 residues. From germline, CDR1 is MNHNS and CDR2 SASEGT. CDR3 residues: CASRETRGADTQYF. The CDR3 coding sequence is TGTGCCAGCAGGGAGACGAGAGGAGCAGATACGCAGTATTTT.

CDR3 residues: CASSPGVASTNEKLFF. For the CDR3, the DNA is TGTGCCAGCTCACCGGGAGTAGCCTCCACTAATGAAAAACTGTTTTTT. The V and J genes are TRBV18 and TRBJ1-4; D is unclear. The CDR3 is 16 residues long. Germline loops: CDR1 KGHSH, CDR2 LQKENI. V was pared by 3 bases and J by 2 bases, with 13 bases between.

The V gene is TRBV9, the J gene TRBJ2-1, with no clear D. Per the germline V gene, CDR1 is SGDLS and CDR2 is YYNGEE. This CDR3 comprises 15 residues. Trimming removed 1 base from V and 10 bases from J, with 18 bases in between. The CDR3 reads CASSVTALLGQEQFF. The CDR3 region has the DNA TGTGCCAGCAGCGTAACGGCCCTATTAGGCCAGGAGCAGTTCTTC.

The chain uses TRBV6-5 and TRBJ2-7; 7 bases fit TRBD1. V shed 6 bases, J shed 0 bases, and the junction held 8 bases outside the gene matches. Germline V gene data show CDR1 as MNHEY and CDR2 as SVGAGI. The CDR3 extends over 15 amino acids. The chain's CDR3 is CASSRIQGTSYEQYF. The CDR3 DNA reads TGTGCCAGCAGCCGGATACAGGGGACCTCCTACGAGCAGTACTTC.

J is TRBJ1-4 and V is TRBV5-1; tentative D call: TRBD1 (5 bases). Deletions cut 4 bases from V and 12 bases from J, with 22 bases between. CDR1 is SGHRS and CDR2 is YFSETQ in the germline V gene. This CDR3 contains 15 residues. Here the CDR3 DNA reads TGCGCCAGCAGCAGAGCCGGGACCGGGTTGGAGGAACTGTTTTTT. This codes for CASSRAGTGLEELFF.

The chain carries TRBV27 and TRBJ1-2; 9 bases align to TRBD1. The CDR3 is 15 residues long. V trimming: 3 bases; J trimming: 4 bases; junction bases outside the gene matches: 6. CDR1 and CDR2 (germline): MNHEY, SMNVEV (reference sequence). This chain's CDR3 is CASSLRTGASYGYTF. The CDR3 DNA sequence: TGTGCCAGCAGTTTGAGGACAGGGGCGAGCTATGGCTACACCTTC.

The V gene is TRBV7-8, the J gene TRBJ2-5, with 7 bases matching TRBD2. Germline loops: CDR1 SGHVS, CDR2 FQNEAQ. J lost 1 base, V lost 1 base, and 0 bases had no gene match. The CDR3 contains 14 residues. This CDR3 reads CASSLGGGQETQYF. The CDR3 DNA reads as TGTGCCAGCAGCTTAGGCGGGGGCCAAGAGACCCAGTACTTC.

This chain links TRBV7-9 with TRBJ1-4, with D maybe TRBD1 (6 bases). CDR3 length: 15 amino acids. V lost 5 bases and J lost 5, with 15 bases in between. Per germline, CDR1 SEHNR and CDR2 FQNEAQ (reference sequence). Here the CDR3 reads CASSRGQGLNEKLFF. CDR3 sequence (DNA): TGTGCCAGCAGCCGTGGTCAGGGGTTGAATGAAAAACTGTTTTTT.

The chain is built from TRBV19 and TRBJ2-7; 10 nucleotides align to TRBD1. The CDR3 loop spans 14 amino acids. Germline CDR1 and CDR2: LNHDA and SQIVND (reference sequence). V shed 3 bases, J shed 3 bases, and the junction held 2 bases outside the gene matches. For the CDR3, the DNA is TGTGCCAGTAGTATCCGGGACAGGGGCTACGAGCAGTACTTC. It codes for CASSIRDRGYEQYF.

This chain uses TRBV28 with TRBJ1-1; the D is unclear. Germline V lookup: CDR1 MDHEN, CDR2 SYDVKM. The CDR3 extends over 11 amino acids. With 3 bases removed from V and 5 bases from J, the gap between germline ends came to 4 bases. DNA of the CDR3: TGTGCCAGCAGTTTCCGGACTGAAGCTTTCTTT. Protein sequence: CASSFRTEAFF.